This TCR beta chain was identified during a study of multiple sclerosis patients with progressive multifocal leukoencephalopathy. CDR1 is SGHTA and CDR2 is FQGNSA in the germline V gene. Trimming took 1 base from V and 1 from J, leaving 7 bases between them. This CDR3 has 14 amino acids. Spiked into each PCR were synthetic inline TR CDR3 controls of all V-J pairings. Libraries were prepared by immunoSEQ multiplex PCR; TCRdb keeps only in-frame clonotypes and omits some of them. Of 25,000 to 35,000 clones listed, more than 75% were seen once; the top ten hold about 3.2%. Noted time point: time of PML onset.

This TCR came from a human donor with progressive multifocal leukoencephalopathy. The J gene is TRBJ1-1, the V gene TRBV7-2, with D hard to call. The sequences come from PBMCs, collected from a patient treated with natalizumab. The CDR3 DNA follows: TGTGCCAGCAGCTTAGGGCAGGCGAACACTGAAGCTTTCTTT. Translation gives CASSLGQANTEAFF.